This TCR beta chain was profiled in a study of Ad26.COV2.S vaccination and SARS-CoV-2 variants. At the level of the study: Into the muscle, Ad26.COV2.S was dosed once or twice, 56 days apart.

Assay: immunoSEQ multiplex PCR; the TCRdb copy retains only in-frame clones and omits some. The data hold 350,000 to 550,000 clones, with about 91% observed a single time. Comment on this clone: Its antigen is not identified.

Overall study findings and caveats: Possibly, TCR breadth and depth analyses underestimated total T cell responses.

Treatment here: around 19 received Ad26.COV2.S at low or high dose, single or two shots; roughly five received placebo; per-sample allocation not given. The samples were gathered on day 63 after the first injection of vaccine or placebo. It was Wuhan-strain SARS-CoV-2 spike that the Ad26 vaccine vector expressed. The sequence derives from a person aged 18-65 years who received the Ad26.COV2.S COVID-19 vaccine or a placebo. The sequences come from peripheral blood, collected in a trial of Ad26.COV2.S vaccine versus placebo.

The CDR3, as DNA: TGTGCCATTAGGACCGGATCAACCAATGAGCAGTTCTTC. Its translation is CAIRTGSTNEQFF. This chain joins TRBV10-3 and TRBJ2-1, with D uncertain. Germline loops: CDR1 ENHRY, CDR2 SYGVKD. V was trimmed by 9 bases and J by 6 bases, leaving 15 bases between them. The CDR3 covers 13 residues.